This TCR beta chain was retrieved from a study of PD-L1 blockade in urothelial cancer. Across the study: Of 29 patients, twenty-five were males with bladder-origin urothelial cancer. Blood gave a median approximately 150,000 T cells. Findings of the study overall: At 3 weeks on treatment, tumor-associated clones expanded more with durable benefit.

Sample time point: pretreatment peripheral blood. Germline V lookup: CDR1 MDHEN, CDR2 SYDVKM. V dropped 2 bases and J dropped 8; count of bases not matched to a gene: 16. This CDR3 is 18 amino acids long. Comments on this clone: Its antigen remains unknown.

TCRdb keeps only in-frame clones here, not all; method: immunoSEQ multiplex PCR. The data hold fewer than 40,000 clones, with approximately 90% observed a single time. This sequence was found in a woman aged 60 to 75 with urothelial cancer. The chain employs TRBV28 and TRBJ2-1; 9 nucleotides agree with TRBD2. The source was PBMCs, collected around atezolizumab (anti-PD-L1) treatment. CDR3 amino acids: CASSLPAASGISSDEQFF. Here the CDR3 DNA reads TGTGCCAGCAGTTTACCCGCGGCTAGCGGGATAAGTAGCGATGAGCAGTTCTTC.